This TCR beta chain was obtained from a study of blood T cells in healthy people across ages. It was with a sample-barcoded 5' primer and a J-beta primer mix that a second PCR of roughly 7 to 12 cycles was run. TCRdb redid the calling of the 5' RACE reads with MiXCR, one entry per CDR3 protein. Here the sample spans about 1,500,000 distinct CDR3 sequences, 35% to 45% being singletons. This CDR3 is 13 amino acids long. Germline V gives CDR1 SGHDT, CDR2 YYEEEE. Germline trimming cut 4 bases from V and 5 bases from J; bases unmatched to any gene: 5. The sequence came from a woman in her late teens or twenties in good health. Material: blood. The V gene is TRBV5-6, the J gene TRBJ2-5; 7 bases align to TRBD2. CDR3 amino acids: CASSVVTSETQYF. The CDR3 coding sequence is TGTGCCAGCAGCGTAGTGACTAGCGAGACCCAGTACTTC.